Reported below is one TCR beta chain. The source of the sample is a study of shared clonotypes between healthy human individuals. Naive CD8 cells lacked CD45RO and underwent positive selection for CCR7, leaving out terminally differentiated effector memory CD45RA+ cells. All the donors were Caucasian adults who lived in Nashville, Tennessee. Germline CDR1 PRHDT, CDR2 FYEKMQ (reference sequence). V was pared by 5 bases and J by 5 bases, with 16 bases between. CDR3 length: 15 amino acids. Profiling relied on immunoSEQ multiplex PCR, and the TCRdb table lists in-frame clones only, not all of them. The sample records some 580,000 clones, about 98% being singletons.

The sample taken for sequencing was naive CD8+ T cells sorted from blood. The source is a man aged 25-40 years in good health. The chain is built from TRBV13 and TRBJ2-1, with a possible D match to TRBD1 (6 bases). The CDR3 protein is CASSRIPYRDNEQFF. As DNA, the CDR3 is TGTGCCAGCAGCCGAATACCCTACAGGGACAATGAGCAGTTCTTC.